In this sample, the clone carrying this T cell receptor beta chain turned up a few times. Its target is not known. This sample was included in a study of blood T cells in healthy people across ages. The authors ran a second PCR of about 6 to 12 cycles using a sample-barcoded 5' primer and a J-beta primer mix. TCRdb reprocessed the 5' RACE reads with MiXCR, giving one entry per CDR3 protein. This sample has hundreds of thousands of distinct CDR3 sequences, with around 21% found just once. Study-level results: Roughly linear age-related decline in beta diversity appeared, significant by age roughly 40.

Sequenced material: blood. This TCR came from a man aged 65 to 85 in good health.

The CDR3 DNA follows: TGCAGCGTATCTCGGGAGTGGGGGACAGATACGCAGTATTTT. This codes for CSVSREWGTDTQYF. The rearrangement joins TRBV29-1 to TRBJ2-3; D possibly corresponds to TRBD2 (6 bases). Per the germline V gene, CDR1 is SQVTM and CDR2 is ANQGSEA. Between the trimmed V and J ends, which lost 6 bases and 3 bases, there was a span of 16 bases. CDR3 length: 14 amino acids.